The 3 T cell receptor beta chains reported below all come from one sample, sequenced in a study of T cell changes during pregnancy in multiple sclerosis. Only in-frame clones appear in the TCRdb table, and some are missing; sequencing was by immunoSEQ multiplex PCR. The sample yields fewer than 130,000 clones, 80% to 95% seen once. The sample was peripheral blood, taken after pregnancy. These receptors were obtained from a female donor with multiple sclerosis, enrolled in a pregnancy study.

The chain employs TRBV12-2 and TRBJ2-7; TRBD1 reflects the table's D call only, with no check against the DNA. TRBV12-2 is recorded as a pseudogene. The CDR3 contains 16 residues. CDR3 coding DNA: TGTGCAAGTCGCTTACAGACAGGGGGCTTGCCCTACGAGCAGTACTTC. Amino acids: CASRLQTGGLPYEQYF.

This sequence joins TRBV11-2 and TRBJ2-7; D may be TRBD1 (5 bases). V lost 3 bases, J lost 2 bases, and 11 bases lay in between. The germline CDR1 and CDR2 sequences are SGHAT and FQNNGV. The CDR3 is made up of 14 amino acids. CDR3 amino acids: CASSFSDMTYEQYF. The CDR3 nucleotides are TGTGCCAGCAGCTTTTCGGACATGACCTACGAGCAGTACTTC.

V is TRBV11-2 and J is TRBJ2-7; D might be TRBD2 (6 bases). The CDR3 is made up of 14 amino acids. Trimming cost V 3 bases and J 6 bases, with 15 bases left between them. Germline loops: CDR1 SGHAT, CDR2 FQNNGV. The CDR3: CASSFFAGIGEQYF. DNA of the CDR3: TGTGCCAGCAGCTTTTTTGCGGGGATAGGCGAGCAGTACTTC.